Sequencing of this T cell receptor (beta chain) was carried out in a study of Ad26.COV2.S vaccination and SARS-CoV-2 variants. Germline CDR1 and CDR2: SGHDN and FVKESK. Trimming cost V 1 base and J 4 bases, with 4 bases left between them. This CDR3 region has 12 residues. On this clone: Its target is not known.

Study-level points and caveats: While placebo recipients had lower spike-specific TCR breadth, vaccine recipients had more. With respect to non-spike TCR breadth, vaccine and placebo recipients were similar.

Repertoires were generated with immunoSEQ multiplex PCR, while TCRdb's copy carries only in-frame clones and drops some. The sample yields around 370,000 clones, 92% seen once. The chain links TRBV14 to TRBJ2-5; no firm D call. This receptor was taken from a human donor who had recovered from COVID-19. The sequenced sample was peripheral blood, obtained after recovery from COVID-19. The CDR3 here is CASSQAGETQYF. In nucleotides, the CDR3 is TGTGCCAGCAGCCAAGCAGGAGAGACCCAGTACTTC.